The text below deals with one T cell receptor beta chain. Its antigen is not identified. A junction boundary mismatches the germline segment, possibly from a read error. This CDR3 is built from 15 residues. Germline CDR1 is KGHDR and CDR2 is SFDVKD. This sample was included in a study of metastatic and nonmetastatic thyroid tumors. Study-wide context: From malignant and benign thyroid patients, repertoires in blood and in tumor or nodule tissue were compared.

Notes on the study in general: Patients with malignant thyroid tumors reportedly had significantly higher TCR beta diversity than those with benign nodules, in blood and tumor.

Among the patients, none had received any treatment before thyroid surgery. In the authors' methods: A classifier for distant metastasis in papillary thyroid cancer was constructed using CDR3 differences observed across clinicopathological groups. TCRdb reassembled clones from the PCR reads with MiXCR. In this record, the V and J calls reflect TCRdb's handling and not the investigators' own analysis. The sample holds tens of thousands of clones, under 25% seen once. This receptor was identified in a male donor with papillary thyroid cancer or a benign thyroid nodule (not recorded which). Some clones in this sample may be carry-over from other donors' samples. The chain carries TRBV24-1 and TRBJ2-5, with D possibly TRBD1 on 6 matching bases. The sequenced sample was blood. The CDR3 loop reads CATSDSQGLLETKYF. The CDR3 DNA reads TGTGCCACCAGTGATTCTCAGGGGCTCTTGGAGACCAAGTACTTC.